One and the same sample provided the 22 T cell receptor beta chains below, sequenced in a study of T-cell reconstitution after alpha-beta-depleted transplantation in children. Preparation of the TCRbeta library involved a method that used unique molecular identifiers. TCRdb processed the PCR reads anew with MiXCR; each CDR3 protein has one entry. In the table there are hundreds of thousands of distinct CDR3 sequences, 16% of which are singletons. Specimen: PBMCs, mostly from graft donor cells, collected 360 days after TCRalphabeta/CD19-depleted stem cell transplant. All receptors come from a boy in the first two years of life who had a stem cell transplant for Wiskott-Aldrich syndrome, so the T cells may come from the graft donor.

This clonotype was observed a handful of times. V and J are TRBV12-3 or TRBV12-4 and TRBJ2-3; D assignment may be TRBD1 or TRBD2 (5 bases each). CDR3 length equals 15 residues. V was pared by 3 bases and J by 8 bases, with 18 bases between. This CDR3 reads CASSFSVALRGTQYF. CDR3 nucleotides: TGTGCCAGCAGTTTTTCGGTAGCGCTAAGGGGTACGCAGTATTTT.

This clonotype was seen a handful of times. The chain carries TRBV4-1 and TRBJ1-2; unclear D gene. V gave up 1 base and J gave up 4 bases, with 13 bases separating them. Per germline, CDR1 MGHRA and CDR2 YSYEKL. The CDR3 spans 15 residues. This CDR3 is CASSQGKDGFYGYTF. Here the CDR3 DNA reads TGCGCCAGCAGCCAAGGAAAGGACGGCTTCTATGGCTACACCTTC.

This chain connects TRBV11-2 to TRBJ1-1; D may be TRBD1 (5 bases). Germline assignment: CDR1 SGHAT and CDR2 FQNNGV. CDR3 length: 15 amino acids. Trimming stripped 3 bases from V and 4 bases from J, with 15 bases between. CDR3 amino acids: CASSFGGARGTEAFF. CDR3 in DNA: TGTGCCAGCAGCTTTGGAGGGGCGAGGGGCACTGAAGCTTTCTTT. The full variable domain, in which reference TRBV11-2 and TRBJ1-1 provide the parts outside the CDR3, is EAGVAQSPRYKIIEKRQSVAFWCNPISGHATLYWYQQILGQGPKLLIQFQNNGVVDDSQLPKDRFSAERLKGVDSTLKIQPAKLEDSAVYLCASSFGGARGTEAFFGQGTRLTVV.

The V gene is TRBV12-3 or TRBV12-4, the J gene TRBJ2-1, with TRBD1 as a possible D gene (6 bases). The V end was cut by 0 bases, the J end by 9 bases, with 9 bases between. There are 13 residues in the CDR3. CDR3 protein: CASSLARGGEQFF. In DNA, the CDR3 is TGTGCCAGCAGTTTAGCGCGAGGGGGTGAGCAGTTCTTC.

This clonotype was picked up a small number of times. The V and J genes are TRBV20-1 and TRBJ2-3; 11 nucleotides match TRBD2. J gave up 6 bases and V 3 bases, and 2 bases lay outside the gene matches. The CDR3 sequence is 13 residues long. The V gene's germline CDR1 is DFQATT and CDR2 SNEGSKA (reference sequence). CDR3 bases: TGCAGTGCTAGGGGACTAGCGGTGGATACGCAGTATTTT. Translation gives CSARGLAVDTQYF.

This clonotype was seen more than once but under ten times. The rearrangement links TRBV27 to TRBJ2-1, with D uncertain. The CDR3 length is 13 residues. The V gene lost 6 bases and the J gene lost 3 bases, with 9 bases spanning the gap. Germline CDR1 and CDR2: MNHEY and SMNVEV (reference sequence). CDR3 DNA: TGTGCCAGCAGCCCGGGTTTCTACAATGAGCAGTTCTTC. Amino acids: CASSPGFYNEQFF.

The chain employs TRBV7-9 and TRBJ1-1, with 7 bases lining up with TRBD1. The CDR3 length is 14 residues. The germline gives CDR1 SEHNR, CDR2 FQNEAQ (reference sequence). V lost 4 bases, J lost 7 bases, and 9 bases stayed unmatched. The CDR3: CASSSPYRDSEAFF. The CDR3 DNA sequence: TGTGCCAGCAGCTCCCCCTACCGGGACAGTGAAGCTTTCTTT.

V and J are TRBV4-3 and TRBJ2-7, with D unclear. Trimming took off 6 bases at V and 3 bases at J, with 12 bases between the two ends. CDR1 and CDR2 (germline): LGHNA, YSLEER. The CDR3 covers 13 residues. CDR3 amino acids: CASSQKAYYEQYF. For the CDR3, the DNA is TGCGCCAGCAGTCAGAAGGCCTACTACGAGCAGTACTTC.

There are many counts of this clonotype. The chain employs TRBV12-3 or TRBV12-4 and TRBJ2-4; TRBD1 aligns across 9 bases. The CDR3 has 15 residues. The J segment lost 6 bases and the V segment lost 4 bases, leaving 7 bases of the junction unmatched. Here the CDR3 DNA reads TGTGCCAGCAGTTCGGACAGGGGAAACCCAAACATTCAGTACTTC. Its protein is CASSSDRGNPNIQYF.

This clonotype was detected only a few times. The V call is TRBV5-1, the J call TRBJ2-3; weak D call: TRBD1 (5 bases). Trimming took off 0 bases at V and 5 bases at J, with 10 bases between the two ends. Looked up from germline, CDR1 is SGHRS and CDR2 is YFSETQ. CDR3 length equals 14 residues. Written as DNA, the CDR3 is TGCGCCAGCAGCTTGGTGGCAGGGCTAGATACGCAGTATTTT. This translates into CASSLVAGLDTQYF.

This clonotype showed up just a few times. V and J are TRBV15 and TRBJ2-1, with TRBD2 matching 9 bases. CDR1 is LNHNV, CDR2 YYDKDF, per germline (reference sequence). This CDR3 has 15 residues. The J segment lost 5 bases and the V segment lost 0 bases, leaving 2 bases of the junction unmatched. CDR3 in DNA: TGTGCCACCAGCAGAGATATAGCGGGAGACAATGAGCAGTTCTTC. It specifies CATSRDIAGDNEQFF.

The chain recombines TRBV5-1 with TRBJ1-1; no definite D call. The V end lost 4 bases, the J end lost 0 bases, and 16 bases lay between the germline ends. The CDR3 has 16 amino acids. Germline V gene data show CDR1 as SGHRS and CDR2 as YFSETQ. Here the CDR3 reads CASSPGYLQLNTEAFF. Written as DNA, the CDR3 is TGCGCCAGCAGCCCTGGTTATTTACAGCTGAACACTGAAGCTTTCTTT.

This clonotype was counted between two and nine times. The J gene is TRBJ1-1, the V gene TRBV5-1; D ambiguous. V was cut by 3 bases and J by 5 bases, with 14 bases left in between. The CDR3 loop spans 14 amino acids. CDR1 SGHRS and CDR2 YFSETQ come from the germline V gene. In DNA form, the CDR3 reads TGCGCCAGCAGCTACTACTCGGGCGGGACTGAAGCTTTCTTT. Translation: CASSYYSGGTEAFF.

This clonotype showed up just a few times. V usage is TRBV4-1 and J usage is TRBJ1-1, with D possibly matching TRBD1 (5 bases). V was pared by 1 base and J by 9 bases, with 18 bases between. Germline CDR1 MGHRA, CDR2 YSYEKL. The CDR3 loop spans 15 amino acids. The DNA of the CDR3 is TGCGCCAGCAGCCAAGGATGGGGGGGTATTTATAAAGCTTTCTTT. Protein: CASSQGWGGIYKAFF.

The CDR3 sequence is CASSFSRQGEYTQYF. CDR3 DNA sequence: TGTGCCAGCAGTTTCTCCCGGCAAGGGGAATATACGCAGTATTTT. V is TRBV6-5 and J is TRBJ2-3; D perhaps matches TRBD1 (5 bases). This CDR3 is built from 15 residues. Germline lookup yields CDR1 MNHEY and CDR2 SVGAGI. V was trimmed by 4 bases and J by 7 bases, leaving 18 bases between them.

The V call is TRBV7-2, the J call TRBJ1-2, with D perhaps matching TRBD1 (5 bases). This CDR3 has 14 amino acids. Germline CDR1 SGHTA, CDR2 FQGNSA. V dropped 2 bases and J dropped 4 bases, with 11 bases sitting between them. CDR3: CASSLLGQLYGYTF. In nucleotides, the CDR3 is TGTGCCAGCAGCTTATTGGGGCAGCTCTATGGCTACACCTTC.

This clonotype came up a few times. At one end the junction does not follow the germline gene, possibly because of a read error. V is TRBV12-3 or TRBV12-4 and J is TRBJ2-6, with TRBD1 matching over 8 bases. This CDR3 is built from 18 residues. The CDR3 nucleotides read TGTGCCTGCAGTCCCCGGACAGGGAAATACTCTGGGGCCAACGTCCTGACTTTC. It codes for CACSPRTGKYSGANVLTF.

The sample holds many counts of this clonotype. The chain uses TRBV28 and TRBJ1-1; TRBD1 matches at 8 bases. This CDR3 has 15 residues. The trim removed 6 bases at V and 5 bases at J, leaving 11 bases unmatched. Germline CDR1 reads MDHEN; CDR2 reads SYDVKM. The CDR3 sequence: CASRSWTGLRTEAFF. The CDR3 DNA is TGTGCCAGCAGAAGTTGGACAGGGCTGAGGACTGAAGCTTTCTTT. The whole variable domain, remainder taken from reference TRBV28 and TRBJ1-1, is DVKVTQSSRYLVKRTGEKVFLECVQDMDHENMFWYRQDPGLGLRLIYFSYDVKMKEKGDIPEGYSVSREKKERFSLILESASTNQTSMYLCASRSWTGLRTEAFFGQGTRLTVV.

V is TRBV11-1 and J is TRBJ2-6; TRBD1 aligns across 7 bases. V lost 3 bases to trimming and J lost 0 bases; unmatched junction nucleotides: 14. Germline loops: CDR1 SGHAT, CDR2 FQDESV (reference sequence). CDR3 length: 20 amino acids. Written as DNA, the CDR3 is TGTGCCAGCAGCTTGATTTGGGACAGCACTTCGAGCTCTGGGGCCAACGTCCTGACTTTC. This sequence encodes CASSLIWDSTSSSGANVLTF.

This clonotype occurred many times. This chain uses TRBV12-3 or TRBV12-4 with TRBJ1-4; no reliable D call. Trimming removed 2 bases from V and 7 bases from J, with 14 bases in between. This CDR3 comprises 15 residues. CDR3 protein: CASSLSRRWAEKLFF. The CDR3 DNA reads TGTGCCAGCAGTTTATCAAGACGATGGGCTGAAAAACTGTTTTTT.

This clonotype came up a few times. The V gene is TRBV5-1, the J gene TRBJ2-7; D not resolved. The CDR3 sequence is 15 residues long. From germline, CDR1 is SGHRS and CDR2 YFSETQ. V lost 3 bases, J lost 2 bases, and 15 bases lay in between. Here the CDR3 DNA reads TGCGCCAGCAGCTCAGGTCTATGGAGCCCCTACGAGCAGTACTTC. This encodes CASSSGLWSPYEQYF. The whole variable domain, filled in from reference TRBV5-1 and TRBJ2-7, reads KAGVTQTPRYLIKTRGQQVTLSCSPISGHRSVSWYQQTPGQGLQFLFEYFSETQRNKGNFPGRFSGRQFSNSRSEMNVSTLELGDSALYLCASSSGLWSPYEQYFGPGTRLTVT.

This sequence joins TRBV28 and TRBJ1-5, with a possible D match to TRBD1 (6 bases). The germline V gene has CDR1 MDHEN and CDR2 SYDVKM. V lost 5 bases to trimming and J lost 5 bases, with 16 bases between them. CDR3 length equals 15 residues. CDR3 coding DNA: TGTGCCAGCAGTATATCAGGTCCAGGGGATCAGCCCCAGCATTTT. Its protein is CASSISGPGDQPQHF.